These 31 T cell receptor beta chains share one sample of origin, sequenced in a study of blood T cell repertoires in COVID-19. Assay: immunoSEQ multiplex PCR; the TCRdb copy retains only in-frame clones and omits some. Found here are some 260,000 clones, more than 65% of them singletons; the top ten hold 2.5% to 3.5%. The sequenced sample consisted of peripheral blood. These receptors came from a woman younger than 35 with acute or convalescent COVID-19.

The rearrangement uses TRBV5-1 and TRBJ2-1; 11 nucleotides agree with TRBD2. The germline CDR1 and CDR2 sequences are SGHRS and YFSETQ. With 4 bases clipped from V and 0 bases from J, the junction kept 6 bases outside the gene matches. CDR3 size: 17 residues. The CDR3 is CASSPLAGGSSYNEQFF. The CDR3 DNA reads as TGCGCCAGCAGCCCCTTAGCGGGAGGGAGCTCCTACAATGAGCAGTTCTTC.

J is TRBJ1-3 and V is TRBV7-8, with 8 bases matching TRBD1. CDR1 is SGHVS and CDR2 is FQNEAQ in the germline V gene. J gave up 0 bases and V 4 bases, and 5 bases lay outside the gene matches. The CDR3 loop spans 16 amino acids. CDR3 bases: TGTGCCAGCAGCTCTAACAGGGGGAGCTCTGGAAACACCATATATTTT. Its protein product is CASSSNRGSSGNTIYF.

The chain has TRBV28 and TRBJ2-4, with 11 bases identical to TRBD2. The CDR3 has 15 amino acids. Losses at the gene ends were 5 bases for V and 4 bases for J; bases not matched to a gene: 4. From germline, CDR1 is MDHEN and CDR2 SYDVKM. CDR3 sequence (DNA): TGTGCCAGCAGTGTTTGGACTAGCGGGAAAAACATTCAGTACTTC. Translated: CASSVWTSGKNIQYF.

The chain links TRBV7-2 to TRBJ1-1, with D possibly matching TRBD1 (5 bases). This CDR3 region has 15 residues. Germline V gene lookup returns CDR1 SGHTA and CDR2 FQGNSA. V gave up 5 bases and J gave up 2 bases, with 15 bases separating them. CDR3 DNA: TGTGCCAGCAGCCAGGGTTCCAGGGTAAACACTGAAGCTTTCTTT. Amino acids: CASSQGSRVNTEAFF.

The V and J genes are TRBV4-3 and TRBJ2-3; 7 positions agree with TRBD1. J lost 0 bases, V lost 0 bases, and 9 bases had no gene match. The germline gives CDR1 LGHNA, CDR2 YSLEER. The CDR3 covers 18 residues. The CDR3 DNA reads TGCGCCAGCAGCCAAGATCCTGGGACAGTAGCTAGCACAGATACGCAGTATTTT. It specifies CASSQDPGTVASTDTQYF.

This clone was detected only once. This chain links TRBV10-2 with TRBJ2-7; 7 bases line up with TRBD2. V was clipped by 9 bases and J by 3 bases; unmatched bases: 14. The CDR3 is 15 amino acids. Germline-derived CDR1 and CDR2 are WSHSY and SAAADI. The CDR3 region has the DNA TGCGCCAGTAGGACCGAGCGGGGAGGGGTCTACGAGCAGTACTTC. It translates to CASRTERGGVYEQYF.

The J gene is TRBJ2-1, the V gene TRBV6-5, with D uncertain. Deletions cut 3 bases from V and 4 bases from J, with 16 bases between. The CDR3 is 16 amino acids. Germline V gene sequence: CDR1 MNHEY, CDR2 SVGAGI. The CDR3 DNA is TGTGCCAGCAGTTATTCCGATTTCGCGACTTACAATGAGCAGTTCTTC. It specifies CASSYSDFATYNEQFF.

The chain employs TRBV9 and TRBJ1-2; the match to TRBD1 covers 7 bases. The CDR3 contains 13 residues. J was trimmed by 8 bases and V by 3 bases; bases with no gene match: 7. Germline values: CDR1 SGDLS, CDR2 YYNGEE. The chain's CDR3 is CASSADIGGGYTF. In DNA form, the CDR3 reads TGTGCCAGCAGCGCTGATATAGGGGGCGGCTACACCTTC.

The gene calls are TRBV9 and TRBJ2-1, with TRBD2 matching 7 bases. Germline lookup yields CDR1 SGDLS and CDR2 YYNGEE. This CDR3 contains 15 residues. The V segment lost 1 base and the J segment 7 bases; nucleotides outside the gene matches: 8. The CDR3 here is CASSVRSAGANEQFF. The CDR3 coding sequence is TGTGCCAGCAGCGTACGTTCGGCGGGAGCAAATGAGCAGTTCTTC.

CDR3 in DNA: TGTGCCAGTAGTATACCCCCAGGGAACACTGAAGCTTTCTTT. Protein: CASSIPPGNTEAFF. The chain couples TRBV19 to TRBJ1-1; D is ambiguous. This CDR3 has 14 amino acids. Germline CDR1 LNHDA, CDR2 SQIVND (reference sequence). Deletions cut 2 bases from V and 1 base from J, with 8 bases between.

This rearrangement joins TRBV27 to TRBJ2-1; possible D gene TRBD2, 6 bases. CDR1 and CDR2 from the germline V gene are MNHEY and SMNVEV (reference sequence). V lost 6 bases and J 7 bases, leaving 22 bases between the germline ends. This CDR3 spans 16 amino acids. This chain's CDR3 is CASSGASAQRVNEQFF. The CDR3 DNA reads TGTGCCAGCAGCGGAGCTAGCGCCCAAAGGGTGAATGAGCAGTTCTTC.

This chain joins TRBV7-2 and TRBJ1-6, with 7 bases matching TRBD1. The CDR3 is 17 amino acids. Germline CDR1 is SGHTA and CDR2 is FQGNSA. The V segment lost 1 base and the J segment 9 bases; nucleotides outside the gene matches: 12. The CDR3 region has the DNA TGTGCCAGCAGCTTAGGGGGACAGACGTCGAAGTTTTCACCCCTCCACTTT. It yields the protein CASSLGGQTSKFSPLHF. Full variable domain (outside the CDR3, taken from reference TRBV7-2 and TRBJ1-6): GAGVSQSPSNKVTEKGKDVELRCDPISGHTALYWYRQSLGQGLEFLIYFQGNSAPDKSGLPSDRFSAERTGGSVSTLTIQRTQQEDSAVYLCASSLGGQTSKFSPLHFGNGTRLTVT.

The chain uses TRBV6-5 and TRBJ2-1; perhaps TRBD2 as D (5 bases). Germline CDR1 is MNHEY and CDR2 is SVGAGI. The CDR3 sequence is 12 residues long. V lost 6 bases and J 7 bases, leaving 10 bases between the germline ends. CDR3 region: CASRLVRNEQFF. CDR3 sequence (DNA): TGTGCCAGCAGACTAGTTAGGAATGAGCAGTTCTTC.

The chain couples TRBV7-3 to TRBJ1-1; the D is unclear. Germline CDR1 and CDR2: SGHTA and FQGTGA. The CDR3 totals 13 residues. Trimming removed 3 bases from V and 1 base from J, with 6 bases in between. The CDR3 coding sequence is TGTGCCAGCAGCTTTGGAGGGAACACTGAAGCTTTCTTT. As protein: CASSFGGNTEAFF. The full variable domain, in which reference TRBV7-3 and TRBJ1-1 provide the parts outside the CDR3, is GAGVSQTPSNKVTEKGKYVELRCDPISGHTALYWYRQSLGQGPEFLIYFQGTGAADDSGLPNDRFFAVRPEGSVSTLKIQRTERGDSAVYLCASSFGGNTEAFFGQGTRLTVV.

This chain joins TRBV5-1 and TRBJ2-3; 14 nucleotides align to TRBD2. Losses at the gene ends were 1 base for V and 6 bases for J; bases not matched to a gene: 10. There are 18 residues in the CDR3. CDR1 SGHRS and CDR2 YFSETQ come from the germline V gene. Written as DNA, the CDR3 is TGCGCCAGCAGCTTGTGGCCGGGACTAGCGGGAGCATCGGATACGCAGTATTTT. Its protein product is CASSLWPGLAGASDTQYF.

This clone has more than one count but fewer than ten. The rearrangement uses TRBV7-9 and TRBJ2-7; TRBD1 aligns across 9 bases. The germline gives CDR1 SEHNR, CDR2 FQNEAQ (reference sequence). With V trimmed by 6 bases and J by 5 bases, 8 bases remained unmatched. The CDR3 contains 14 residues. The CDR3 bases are TGTGCCAGCAGTTACGGGACAGGGCCTCACGAGCAGTACTTC. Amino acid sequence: CASSYGTGPHEQYF.

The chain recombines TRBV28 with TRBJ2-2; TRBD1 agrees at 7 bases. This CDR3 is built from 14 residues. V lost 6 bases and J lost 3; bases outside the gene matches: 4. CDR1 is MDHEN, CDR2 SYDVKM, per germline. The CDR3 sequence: CASSPGQHTGELFF. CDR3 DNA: TGTGCCAGCAGCCCGGGACAGCACACCGGGGAGCTGTTTTTT.

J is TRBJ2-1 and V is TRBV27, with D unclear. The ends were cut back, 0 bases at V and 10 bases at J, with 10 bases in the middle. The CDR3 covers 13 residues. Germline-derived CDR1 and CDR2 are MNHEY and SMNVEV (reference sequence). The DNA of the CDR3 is TGTGCCAGCAGTTTATCTTCGGAGAACGAGCAGTTCTTC. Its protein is CASSLSSENEQFF.

The CDR3, as DNA: TGTGCCAGCAGCTTATGGGCAGAACAAGAGACCCAGTACTTC. Encoded protein: CASSLWAEQETQYF. The chain combines TRBV13 with TRBJ2-5; unclear D gene. Per the germline V gene, CDR1 is PRHDT and CDR2 is FYEKMQ (reference sequence). Between the trimmed V and J ends, which lost 2 bases and 2 bases, there was a span of 9 bases. This CDR3 spans 14 amino acids. Full variable domain (remainder filled in from reference TRBV13 and TRBJ2-5): AAGVIQSPRHLIKEKRETATLKCYPIPRHDTVYWYQQGPGQDPQFLISFYEKMQSDKGSIPDRFSAQQFSDYHSELNMSSLELGDSALYFCASSLWAEQETQYFGPGTRLLVL.

The CDR3: CASSAGGTSGSFSEQFF. The CDR3 region has the DNA TGTGCCAGCAGCGCGGGGGGTACTAGCGGGAGCTTTAGTGAGCAGTTCTTC. The V gene is TRBV7-9, the J gene TRBJ2-1; 11 bases line up with TRBD2. This CDR3 has 17 amino acids. Per the germline V gene, CDR1 is SEHNR and CDR2 is FQNEAQ (reference sequence). J gave up 9 bases and V 5 bases, and 15 bases lay outside the gene matches.

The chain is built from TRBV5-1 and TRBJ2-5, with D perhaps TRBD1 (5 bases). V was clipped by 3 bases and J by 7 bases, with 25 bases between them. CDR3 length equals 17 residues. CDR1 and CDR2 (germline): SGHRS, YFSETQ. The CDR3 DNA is TGCGCCAGCAGCTGGGTGGTCCGAGACAGTCGCGATCGGACCCAGTACTTC. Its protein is CASSWVVRDSRDRTQYF.

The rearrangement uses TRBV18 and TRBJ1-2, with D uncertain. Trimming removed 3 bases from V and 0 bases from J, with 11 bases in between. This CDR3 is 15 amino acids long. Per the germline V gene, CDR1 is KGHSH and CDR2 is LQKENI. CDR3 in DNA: TGTGCCAGCTCACCTGGGAGGACGGCTAACTATGGCTACACCTTC. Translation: CASSPGRTANYGYTF.

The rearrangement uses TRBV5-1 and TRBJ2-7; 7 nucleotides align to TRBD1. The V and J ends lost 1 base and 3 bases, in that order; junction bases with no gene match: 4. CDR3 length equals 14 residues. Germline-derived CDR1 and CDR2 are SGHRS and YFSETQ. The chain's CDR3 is CASSLSGQNYEQYF. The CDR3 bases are TGCGCCAGCAGCTTGTCGGGACAGAACTACGAGCAGTACTTC.

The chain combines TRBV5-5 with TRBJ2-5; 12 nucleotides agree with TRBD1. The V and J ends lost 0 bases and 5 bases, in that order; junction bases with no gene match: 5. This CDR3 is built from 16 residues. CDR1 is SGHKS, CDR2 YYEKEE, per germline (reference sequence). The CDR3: CASSLGGTGGRETQYF. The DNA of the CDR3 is TGTGCCAGCAGCTTGGGCGGGACAGGGGGCAGGGAGACCCAGTACTTC.

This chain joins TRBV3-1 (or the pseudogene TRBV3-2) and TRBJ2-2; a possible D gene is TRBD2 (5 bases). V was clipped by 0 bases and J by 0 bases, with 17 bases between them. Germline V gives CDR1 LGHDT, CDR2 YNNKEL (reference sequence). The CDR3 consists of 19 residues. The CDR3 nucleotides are TGTGCCAGCAGCCAAGAAGAATGGGCTAGCTATACGAACACCGGGGAGCTGTTTTTT. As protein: CASSQEEWASYTNTGELFF.

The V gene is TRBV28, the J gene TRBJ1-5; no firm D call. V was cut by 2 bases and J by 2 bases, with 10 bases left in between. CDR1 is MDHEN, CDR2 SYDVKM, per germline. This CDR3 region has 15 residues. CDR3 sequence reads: CASSLVSSGNQPQHF. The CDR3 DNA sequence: TGTGCCAGCAGTTTAGTGTCTAGTGGCAATCAGCCCCAGCATTTT.

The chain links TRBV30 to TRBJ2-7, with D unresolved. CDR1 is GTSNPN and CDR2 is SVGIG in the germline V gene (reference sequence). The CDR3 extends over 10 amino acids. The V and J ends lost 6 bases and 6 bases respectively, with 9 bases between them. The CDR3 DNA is TGTGCCTGCTCCTTATGCGAGCAGTACTTC. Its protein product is CACSLCEQYF.

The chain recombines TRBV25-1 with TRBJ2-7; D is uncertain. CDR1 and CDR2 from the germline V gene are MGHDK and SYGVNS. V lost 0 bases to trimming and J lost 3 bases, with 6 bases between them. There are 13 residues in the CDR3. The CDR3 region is CASSEYSNYEQYF. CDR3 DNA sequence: TGTGCCAGCAGTGAATACAGTAACTACGAGCAGTACTTC.

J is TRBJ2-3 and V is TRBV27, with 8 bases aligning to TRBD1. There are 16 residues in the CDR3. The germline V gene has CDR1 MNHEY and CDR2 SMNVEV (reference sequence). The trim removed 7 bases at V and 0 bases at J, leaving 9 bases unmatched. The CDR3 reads CASTARTGTSTDTQYF. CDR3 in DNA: TGTGCCAGCACCGCCCGGACAGGGACTAGCACAGATACGCAGTATTTT.

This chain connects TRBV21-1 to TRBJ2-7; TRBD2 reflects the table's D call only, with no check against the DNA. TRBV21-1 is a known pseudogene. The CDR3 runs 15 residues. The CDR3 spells CASSTRLADTYEQYF. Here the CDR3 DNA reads TGTGCCAGCAGCACAAGACTAGCGGACACCTACGAGCAGTACTTC.

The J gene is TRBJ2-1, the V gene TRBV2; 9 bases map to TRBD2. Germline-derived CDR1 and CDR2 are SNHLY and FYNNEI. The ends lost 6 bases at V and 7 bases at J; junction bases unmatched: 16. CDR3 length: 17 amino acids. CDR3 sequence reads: CASRADSNPGLANEQFF. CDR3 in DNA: TGTGCCAGCAGGGCAGACTCCAACCCGGGACTAGCAAATGAGCAGTTCTTC.